These T cell receptor beta chains were read from a single sample in a study of graft-versus-host responses after intestinal transplantation. These receptors lack a known antigen. Sequencing used immunoSEQ multiplex PCR; TCRdb keeps in-frame clones, though not all of them. Of around 130,000 clones in the sample, around 90% were seen once. The specimen was unstimulated CD4+ T cells sorted from spleen or lymph node cells, collected before intestinal transplant. All receptors derive from a human donor who received an intestinal transplant. Both conserved end residues are part of each CDR3. Each record gives: J gene, clone size, V gene, D gene, CDR3 protein, CDR3 DNA. The D gene is left open where the match is weak. Size is stated for part of the rows, as once, few or many counts, or as a class when the clone is expanded.

j_call: TRBJ2-1
clone_size: -
v_call: TRBV7-9
d_call: -
cdr3_aa: CASSLAFEGGHKNYNEQFF
cdr3_nt: TGTGCCAGCAGCTTAGCGTTTGAGGGGGGGCACAAGAACTACAATGAGCAGTTCTTC

j_call: TRBJ1-6
clone_size: -
v_call: TRBV5-5
d_call: -
cdr3_aa: CASSRRLAFSPLHF
cdr3_nt: TGTGCCAGCAGCCGGAGGTTGGCATTTTCACCCCTCCACTTT

j_call: TRBJ1-1
clone_size: -
v_call: TRBV10-3
d_call: -
cdr3_aa: CAISDTLEAFF
cdr3_nt: TGTGCCATCAGTGACACGTTAGAAGCTTTCTTT

j_call: TRBJ1-1
clone_size: -
v_call: TRBV2
d_call: TRBD1
cdr3_aa: CASRADRKGRNTEAFF
cdr3_nt: TGTGCCAGCAGAGCGGACAGGAAGGGAAGGAACACTGAAGCTTTCTTT

j_call: TRBJ2-7
clone_size: -
v_call: TRBV4-1
d_call: -
cdr3_aa: CASSQVGRISEQYF
cdr3_nt: TGCGCCAGCAGCCAAGTGGGCAGAATTTCCGAGCAGTACTTC

j_call: TRBJ2-7
clone_size: -
v_call: TRBV5-6
d_call: TRBD1
cdr3_aa: CASSLRQGTGDGQYF
cdr3_nt: TGTGCCAGCAGCTTGCGTCAGGGGACAGGGGATGGGCAGTACTTC

j_call: TRBJ2-7
clone_size: -
v_call: TRBV11-2
d_call: TRBD1
cdr3_aa: CASSAGQVGEQYF
cdr3_nt: TGTGCCAGCAGCGCGGGACAGGTCGGCGAGCAGTACTTC

j_call: TRBJ2-7
clone_size: -
v_call: TRBV9
d_call: -
cdr3_aa: CASSVSVAAHYEQYF
cdr3_nt: TGTGCCAGCAGCGTAAGTGTCGCAGCCCACTACGAGCAGTACTTC

j_call: TRBJ1-2
clone_size: -
v_call: TRBV19
d_call: -
cdr3_aa: CASSIRMDGYTF
cdr3_nt: TGTGCCAGTAGTATCCGCATGGATGGCTACACCTTC

j_call: TRBJ1-4
clone_size: -
v_call: TRBV5-6
d_call: -
cdr3_aa: CASSLRGKTNEKLFF
cdr3_nt: TGTGCCAGCAGCTTAAGAGGGAAAACTAATGAAAAACTGTTTTTT

j_call: TRBJ2-1
clone_size: once
v_call: TRBV6-1
d_call: -
cdr3_aa: CASSQPGVGDGEQFF
cdr3_nt: TGTGCCAGCAGCCAACCTGGGGTAGGGGATGGGGAGCAGTTCTTC

j_call: TRBJ2-1
clone_size: -
v_call: TRBV7-8
d_call: -
cdr3_aa: CASSPSRGLYNEQFF
cdr3_nt: TGTGCCAGCAGCCCCTCCAGGGGACTGTACAATGAGCAGTTCTTC

j_call: TRBJ2-1
clone_size: -
v_call: TRBV4-1
d_call: -
cdr3_aa: CASSQAAAVAYNEQFF
cdr3_nt: TGCGCCAGCAGCCAAGCGGCTGCTGTGGCCTACAATGAGCAGTTCTTC

j_call: TRBJ1-1
clone_size: -
v_call: TRBV6-1
d_call: -
cdr3_aa: CASSEGLWAEAFF
cdr3_nt: TGTGCCAGCAGTGAAGGGTTGTGGGCTGAAGCTTTCTTT

j_call: TRBJ2-2
clone_size: -
v_call: TRBV7-2
d_call: -
cdr3_aa: CASSLGRGLGGELFF
cdr3_nt: TGTGCCAGCAGCTTAGGCCGGGGGTTGGGCGGGGAGCTGTTTTTT

j_call: TRBJ1-2
clone_size: -
v_call: TRBV12-5
d_call: -
cdr3_aa: CASGSVPTGGYTF
cdr3_nt: TGTGCTAGTGGTTCAGTCCCCACGGGAGGCTACACCTTC

j_call: TRBJ2-7
clone_size: once
v_call: TRBV13
d_call: TRBD1
cdr3_aa: CASRPTGVGEQYF
cdr3_nt: TGTGCCAGCAGACCCACAGGGGTCGGCGAGCAGTACTTC

j_call: TRBJ1-4
clone_size: -
v_call: TRBV7-9
d_call: -
cdr3_aa: CASSAGTDANEKLFF
cdr3_nt: TGTGCCAGCAGCGCAGGGACGGATGCTAATGAAAAACTGTTTTTT

j_call: TRBJ2-7
clone_size: -
v_call: TRBV7-8
d_call: TRBD1
cdr3_aa: CASSYDRVYEQYF
cdr3_nt: TGTGCCAGCAGCTACGACAGGGTGTACGAGCAGTACTTC

j_call: TRBJ1-2
clone_size: -
v_call: TRBV6-1
d_call: -
cdr3_aa: CASSEGPMGTYGYTF
cdr3_nt: TGTGCCAGCAGTGAAGGCCCCATGGGGACCTATGGCTACACCTTC

j_call: TRBJ1-4
clone_size: -
v_call: TRBV9
d_call: -
cdr3_aa: CASSLGDRSEKLFF
cdr3_nt: TGTGCCAGCAGCCTGGGGGACCGAAGTGAAAAACTGTTTTTT

j_call: TRBJ1-2
clone_size: once
v_call: TRBV2
d_call: TRBD1
cdr3_aa: CASSAQGAPGYTF
cdr3_nt: TGTGCCAGCAGTGCGCAGGGGGCACCTGGCTACACCTTC

j_call: TRBJ1-2
clone_size: once
v_call: TRBV5-6
d_call: -
cdr3_aa: CASSLGPNYGYTF
cdr3_nt: TGTGCCAGCAGCTTAGGCCCCAACTATGGCTACACCTTC

j_call: TRBJ2-1
clone_size: -
v_call: TRBV9
d_call: -
cdr3_aa: CASRGGQPFDEQFF
cdr3_nt: TGTGCCAGCAGGGGGGGACAGCCTTTTGATGAGCAGTTCTTC

j_call: TRBJ1-2
clone_size: -
v_call: TRBV7-3
d_call: -
cdr3_aa: CASSFDGTYGYTF
cdr3_nt: TGTGCCAGCAGCTTTGACGGAACCTATGGCTACACCTTC

j_call: TRBJ1-2
clone_size: -
v_call: TRBV5-6
d_call: -
cdr3_aa: CASSFSSTGGKTGYTF
cdr3_nt: TGTGCCAGCAGCTTCTCCTCTACGGGGGGGAAGACCGGCTACACCTTC

j_call: TRBJ2-7
clone_size: -
v_call: TRBV15
d_call: TRBD1
cdr3_aa: CATSRGQGAYEQYF
cdr3_nt: TGTGCCACCAGCAGGGGACAGGGCGCCTACGAGCAGTACTTC

j_call: TRBJ1-1
clone_size: -
v_call: TRBV2
d_call: TRBD1
cdr3_aa: CASSAQGPNTEAFF
cdr3_nt: TGTGCCAGCAGTGCACAGGGGCCGAACACTGAAGCTTTCTTT

j_call: TRBJ1-2
clone_size: few
v_call: TRBV5-6
d_call: -
cdr3_aa: CASSSWGAYLYGYTF
cdr3_nt: TGTGCCAGCAGCTCCTGGGGCGCATATCTCTATGGCTACACCTTC